This T cell receptor (beta chain) was identified in a study of cytomegalovirus exposure and HLA in healthy donors. The PCR had 60 Vbeta and 13 Jbeta primers. Using immunoSEQ multiplex PCR, the repertoire was profiled, and TCRdb retains in-frame clones only, with some absent. The listing records more than 200,000 clones. Germline V gene data show CDR1 as SEHNR and CDR2 as FQNEAQ (reference sequence). The trim removed 5 bases at V and 2 bases at J, leaving 13 bases unmatched. The CDR3 has 18 residues. This receptor was identified in a woman between 25 and 40 years old in good health and CMV-seropositive. This chain joins TRBV7-9 and TRBJ1-5; the match to TRBD1 covers 9 bases. Sequencing was done on a sample of PBMCs. DNA of the CDR3: TGTGCCAGCAGCCTTGAACAGGGGGCGAATATGGGCAATCAGCCCCAGCATTTT. It translates to CASSLEQGANMGNQPQHF.